The clone carrying this TCR beta chain was detected a few times. Antigen specificity is unknown. It was negative isolation that provided the CD8+ and CD4+ T cells, whereas TEMRA cells were enriched by FACS. The source of the sample is a study of CD8 T cells in Susac syndrome. The study's findings and limits: Repertoires of Susac syndrome CD4+ T cells lacked clonal expansion.

The RNA input was about 0.45 to 1 ug, and it was reverse transcribed with random hexamers. Amplification of the TCR beta CDR3 was carried out by immunoSEQ multiplex PCR, which spanned a total of 54 Vbeta and 13 Jbeta segments. TCRdb reprocessed the immunoSEQ multiplex PCR reads via MiXCR and lists one record per CDR3 protein. The sample lists about 240,000 distinct CDR3 sequences, 90% to 96% occurring once. The ends were cut back, 4 bases at V and 5 bases at J, with 9 bases in the middle. This CDR3 region has 13 residues. The V gene's germline CDR1 is SGHTA and CDR2 FQGTGA. The sequencing sample was made of CD4+ T cells from PBMCs. The origin of this receptor is a human donor with Susac syndrome. The J gene is TRBJ1-5, the V gene TRBV7-3; D call uncertain. The CDR3 region has the DNA TGTGCCAGCAGCTCTGATCGGGATCAGCCCCAGCATTTT. As protein: CASSSDRDQPQHF.